A single sample is the source of the 9 T cell receptor beta chains below, sequenced in a study of blood T cell repertoires in COVID-19 (dated by TCRdb to 2018 to 2020). The library was built by means of the immunoSEQ multiplex PCR assay. The clones in this table, taken by TCRdb from immuneACCESS, are in-frame only. Not every clone is retained; where verified, under half of the shortfall comes from an unresolved V gene, and the cause of the rest is unknown. The sample table lists roughly 14,000 clones, roughly 73% of them with a count of one. The ten largest clones represent around 9.7% of the sample. The sample consisted of peripheral blood. The receptor set was obtained from a man between 65 and 79 years old with acute or convalescent COVID-19.

The chain has TRBV7-9 and TRBJ2-5; 8 nucleotides align to TRBD1. The CDR3 has 16 residues. The junction had 10 bases not matched to a gene; V was cut back by 3 bases and J by 4 bases. Germline loops: CDR1 SEHNR, CDR2 FQNEAQ (reference sequence). The CDR3 sequence is CASSFQGARGRETQYF. In nucleotides, the CDR3 is TGTGCCAGCAGCTTCCAGGGGGCGAGGGGGCGAGAGACCCAGTACTTC. Filled out from reference TRBV7-9 and TRBJ2-5, the complete variable domain reads DTGVSQNPRHKITKRGQNVTFRCDPISEHNRLYWYRQTLGQGPEFLTYFQNEAQLEKSRLLSDRFSAERPKGSFSTLEIQRTEQGDSAMYLCASSFQGARGRETQYFGPGTRLLVL.

J is TRBJ2-7 and V is TRBV15, with D possibly matching TRBD1 (8 bases). Germline CDR1 LNHNV, CDR2 YYDKDF (reference sequence). This CDR3 region has 15 residues. Trimming took 4 bases from V and 5 from J, leaving 18 bases between them. The CDR3 is CATSTDRGGSDEQYF. CDR3 coding DNA: TGTGCCACCAGCACCGACAGGGGAGGGTCCGACGAGCAGTACTTC.

The chain links TRBV7-9 to TRBJ1-4, with 8 bases lining up with TRBD1. This CDR3 spans 15 amino acids. The trim removed 1 base at V and 6 bases at J, leaving 4 bases unmatched. In germline, CDR1 is SEHNR, CDR2 FQNEAQ (reference sequence). CDR3 sequence reads: CASSLGGQEDEKLFF. For the CDR3, the DNA is TGTGCCAGCAGCTTAGGGGGACAGGAGGATGAAAAACTGTTTTTT. The full variable domain, its missing parts supplied by reference TRBV7-9 and TRBJ1-4, is DTGVSQNPRHKITKRGQNVTFRCDPISEHNRLYWYRQTLGQGPEFLTYFQNEAQLEKSRLLSDRFSAERPKGSFSTLEIQRTEQGDSAMYLCASSLGGQEDEKLFFGSGTQLSVL.

Comment on this clone: The conserved phenylalanine or tryptophan is not found at the CDR3 terminus, so this likely reflects a read error. The DNA is omitted, as the CDR3 cannot be located on it reliably, and the CDR3 follows TCRdb's listing. The rearrangement links TRBV27 to TRBJ1-1. The CDR3 has 11 residues if both end residues are counted. Germline CDR1 reads MNHEY; CDR2 reads SMNVEV (reference sequence). The CDR3 spells CASSFGVLGKI.

CDR3 coding DNA: TGTGCCAGCAACGACAGGAGCACAGATACGCAGTATTTT. Translation gives CASNDRSTDTQYF. This chain connects TRBV7-9 to TRBJ2-3; TRBD1 might be the D (6 bases). Germline CDR1 and CDR2: SEHNR and FQNEAQ (reference sequence). With 7 bases removed from V and 0 bases from J, the gap between germline ends came to 8 bases. The length of the CDR3 is 13 residues. The full variable domain, in which reference TRBV7-9 and TRBJ2-3 provide the parts outside the CDR3, is DTGVSQNPRHKITKRGQNVTFRCDPISEHNRLYWYRQTLGQGPEFLTYFQNEAQLEKSRLLSDRFSAERPKGSFSTLEIQRTEQGDSAMYLCASNDRSTDTQYFGPGTRLTVL.

The chain recombines TRBV9 with TRBJ2-7, with TRBD1 as a possible D gene (6 bases). The V end lost 3 bases, the J end lost 7 bases, and 20 bases lay between the germline ends. CDR1 is SGDLS, CDR2 YYNGEE, per germline. The CDR3 has 15 residues. As DNA, the CDR3 is TGTGCCAGCAGCGCGACCGGGACACGGAATTGGGAGCAGTACTTC. Amino acids: CASSATGTRNWEQYF.

The rearrangement joins TRBV29-1 to TRBJ2-2; perhaps TRBD1 as D (5 bases). The V end was cut by 7 bases, the J end by 3 bases, with 9 bases between. The CDR3 sequence is 12 residues long. Germline V gives CDR1 SQVTM, CDR2 ANQGSEA. The CDR3 sequence is CSATGYTGELFF. DNA of the CDR3: TGCAGCGCCACAGGATACACCGGGGAGCTGTTTTTT.

The CDR3 coding sequence is TGTGCCAGCAGTTACACATCAGGGGGGAAACTGTTTTTT. Its protein is CASSYTSGGKLFF. This chain links TRBV6-5 with TRBJ1-4, with 7 bases identical to TRBD1. CDR1 MNHEY and CDR2 SVGAGI come from the germline V gene. With 2 bases clipped from V and 11 bases from J, the junction kept 5 bases outside the gene matches. The CDR3 is 13 residues long.

V gene TRBV11-2 combines with J gene TRBJ2-3; TRBD2 matches 7 bases. Germline V CDR1 and CDR2: SGHAT, FQNNGV. This CDR3 has 15 amino acids. With V trimmed by 3 bases and J by 0 bases, 3 bases remained unmatched. CDR3 coding DNA: TGTGCCAGCAGCTTCCTAGCGGTTAGCACAGATACGCAGTATTTT. This translates into CASSFLAVSTDTQYF.